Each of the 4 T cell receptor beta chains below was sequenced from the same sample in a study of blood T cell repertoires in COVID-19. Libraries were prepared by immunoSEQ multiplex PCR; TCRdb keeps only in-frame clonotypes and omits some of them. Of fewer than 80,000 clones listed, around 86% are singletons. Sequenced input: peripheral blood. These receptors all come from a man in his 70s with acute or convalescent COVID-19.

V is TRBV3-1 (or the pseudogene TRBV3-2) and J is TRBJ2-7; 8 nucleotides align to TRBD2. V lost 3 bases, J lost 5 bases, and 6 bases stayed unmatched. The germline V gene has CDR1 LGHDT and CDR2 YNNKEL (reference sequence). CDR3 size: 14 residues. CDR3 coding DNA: TGTGCCAGCAGCCACACCGGGGGGGCCCACGAGCAGTACTTC. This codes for CASSHTGGAHEQYF.

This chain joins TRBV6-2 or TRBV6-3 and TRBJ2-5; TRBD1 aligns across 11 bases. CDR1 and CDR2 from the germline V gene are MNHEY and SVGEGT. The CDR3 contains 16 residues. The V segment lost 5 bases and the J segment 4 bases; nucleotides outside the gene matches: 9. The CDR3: CASSKGQGGAPETQYF. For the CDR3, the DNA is TGTGCCAGCAGTAAGGGACAGGGGGGGGCCCCAGAGACCCAGTACTTC.

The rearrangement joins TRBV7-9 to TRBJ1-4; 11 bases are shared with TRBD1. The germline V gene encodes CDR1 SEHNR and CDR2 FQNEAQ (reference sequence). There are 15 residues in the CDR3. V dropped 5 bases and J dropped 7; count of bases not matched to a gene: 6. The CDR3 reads CASSLPDRGREKLFF. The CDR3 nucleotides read TGTGCCAGCAGCCTCCCGGACAGGGGGCGTGAAAAACTGTTTTTT.

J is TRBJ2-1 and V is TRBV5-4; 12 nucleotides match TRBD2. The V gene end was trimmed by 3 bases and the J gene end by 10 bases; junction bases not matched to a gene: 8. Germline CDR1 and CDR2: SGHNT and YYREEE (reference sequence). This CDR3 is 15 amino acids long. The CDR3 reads CASSSGTSGPGEQFF. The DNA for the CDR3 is TGTGCCAGCAGCTCAGGGACTAGCGGGCCCGGGGAGCAGTTCTTC.